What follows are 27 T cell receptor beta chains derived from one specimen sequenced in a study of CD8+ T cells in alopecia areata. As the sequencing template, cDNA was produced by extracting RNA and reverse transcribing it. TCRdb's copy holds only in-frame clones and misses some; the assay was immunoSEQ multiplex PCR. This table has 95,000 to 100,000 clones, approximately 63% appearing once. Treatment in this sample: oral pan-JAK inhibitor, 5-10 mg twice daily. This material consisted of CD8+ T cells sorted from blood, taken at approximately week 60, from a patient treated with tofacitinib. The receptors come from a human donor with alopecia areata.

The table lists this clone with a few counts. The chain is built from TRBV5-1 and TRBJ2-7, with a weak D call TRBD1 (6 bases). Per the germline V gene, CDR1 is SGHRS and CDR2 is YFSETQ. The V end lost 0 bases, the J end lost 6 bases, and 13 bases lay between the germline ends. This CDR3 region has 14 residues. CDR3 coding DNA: TGCGCCAGCAGCTTGGCAGGGGCCTTCGGCGAGCAGTACTTC. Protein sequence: CASSLAGAFGEQYF.

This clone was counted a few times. The CDR3 DNA sequence: TGCGCCAGCAGCCTCGGGACAGGAGGCTCTGGCTACACCTTC. As protein: CASSLGTGGSGYTF. The genes are TRBV4-1 and TRBJ1-2, with 8 positions matching TRBD1. CDR1 and CDR2 from the germline V gene are MGHRA and YSYEKL. V trimming: 4 bases; J trimming: 7 bases; junction bases outside the gene matches: 8. There are 14 residues in the CDR3.

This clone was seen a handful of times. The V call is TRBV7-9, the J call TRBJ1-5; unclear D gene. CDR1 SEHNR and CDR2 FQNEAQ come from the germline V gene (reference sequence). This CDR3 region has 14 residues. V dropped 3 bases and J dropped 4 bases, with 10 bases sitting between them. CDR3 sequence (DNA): TGTGCCAGCAGCTTTGGGCCAGAGAATCAGCCCCAGCATTTT. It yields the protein CASSFGPENQPQHF.

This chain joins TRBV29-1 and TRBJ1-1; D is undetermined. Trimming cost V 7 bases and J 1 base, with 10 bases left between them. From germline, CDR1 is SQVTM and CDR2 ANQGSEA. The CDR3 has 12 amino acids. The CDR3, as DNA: TGCAGCGGCTCAAGGGAGAACACTGAAGCTTTCTTT. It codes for CSGSRENTEAFF.

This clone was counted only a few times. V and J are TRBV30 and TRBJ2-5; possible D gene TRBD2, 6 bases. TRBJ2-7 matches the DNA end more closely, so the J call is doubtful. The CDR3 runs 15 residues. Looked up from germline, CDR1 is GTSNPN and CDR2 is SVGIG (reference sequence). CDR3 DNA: TGTGCCTGGAGCCGCGGGGCAGGCGCATCCTACGAGCAGTACTTC. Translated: CAWSRGAGASYEQYF.

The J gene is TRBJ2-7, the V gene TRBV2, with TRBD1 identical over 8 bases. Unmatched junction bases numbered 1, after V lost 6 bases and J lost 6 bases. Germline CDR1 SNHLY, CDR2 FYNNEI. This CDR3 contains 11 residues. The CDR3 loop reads CASRTGVEQYF. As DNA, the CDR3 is TGTGCCAGCAGGACAGGGGTCGAGCAGTACTTC. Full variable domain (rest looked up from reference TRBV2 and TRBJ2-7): EPEVTQTPSHQVTQMGQEVILRCVPISNHLYFYWYRQILGQKVEFLVSFYNNEISEKSEIFDDQFSVERPDGSNFTLKIRSTKLEDSAMYFCASRTGVEQYFGPGTRLTVT.

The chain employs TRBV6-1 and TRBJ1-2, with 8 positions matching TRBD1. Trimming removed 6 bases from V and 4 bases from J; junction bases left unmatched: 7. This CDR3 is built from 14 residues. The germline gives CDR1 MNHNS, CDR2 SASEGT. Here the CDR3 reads CASRAGQGGYGYTF. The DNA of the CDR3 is TGTGCCAGCAGAGCCGGACAGGGAGGCTATGGCTACACCTTC.

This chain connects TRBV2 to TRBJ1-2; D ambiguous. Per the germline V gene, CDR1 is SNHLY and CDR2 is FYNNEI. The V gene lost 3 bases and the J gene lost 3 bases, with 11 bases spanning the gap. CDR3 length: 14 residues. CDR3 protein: CASSEGPVDYGYTF. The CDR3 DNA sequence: TGTGCCAGCAGTGAGGGTCCGGTGGACTATGGCTACACCTTC.

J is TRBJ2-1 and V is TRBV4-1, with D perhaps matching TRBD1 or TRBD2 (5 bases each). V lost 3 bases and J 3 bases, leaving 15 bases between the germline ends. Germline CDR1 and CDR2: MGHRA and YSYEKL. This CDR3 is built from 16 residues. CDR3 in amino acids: CASSQPPLGDYNEQFF. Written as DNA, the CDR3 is TGCGCCAGCAGCCAGCCCCCGCTGGGGGACTACAATGAGCAGTTCTTC.

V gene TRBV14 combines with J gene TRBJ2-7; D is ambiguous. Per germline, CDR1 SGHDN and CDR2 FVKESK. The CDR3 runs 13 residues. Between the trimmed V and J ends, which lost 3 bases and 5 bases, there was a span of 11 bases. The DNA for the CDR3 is TGTGCCAGCAGCCATCCCCCCCGCAACGAGCAGTACTTC. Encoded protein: CASSHPPRNEQYF.

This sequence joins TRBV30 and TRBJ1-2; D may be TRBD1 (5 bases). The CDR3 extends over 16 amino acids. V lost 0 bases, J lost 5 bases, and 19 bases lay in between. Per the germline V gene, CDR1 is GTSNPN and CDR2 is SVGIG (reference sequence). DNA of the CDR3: TGTGCCTGGAGTGTACCCAGGGAAGGGCGTCGATATGGCTACACCTTC. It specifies CAWSVPREGRRYGYTF.

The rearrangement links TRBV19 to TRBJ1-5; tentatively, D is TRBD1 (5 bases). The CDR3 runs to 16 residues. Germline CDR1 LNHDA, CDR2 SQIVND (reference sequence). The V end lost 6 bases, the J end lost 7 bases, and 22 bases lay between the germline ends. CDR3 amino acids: CASSPPGLLNWQPQHF. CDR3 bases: TGTGCCAGTAGCCCTCCGGGACTCTTGAATTGGCAGCCCCAGCATTTT.

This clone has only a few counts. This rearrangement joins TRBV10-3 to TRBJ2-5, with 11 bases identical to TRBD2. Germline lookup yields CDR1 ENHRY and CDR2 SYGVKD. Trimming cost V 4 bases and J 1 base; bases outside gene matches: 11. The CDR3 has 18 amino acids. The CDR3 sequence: CAISGPSSGGPTQETQYF. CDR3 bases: TGTGCCATCAGTGGCCCTTCTAGCGGGGGGCCCACCCAAGAGACCCAGTACTTC.

The CDR3 nucleotides are TGTGCCAGCAGCCACACTAGCGGGGGGAGAGATACGCAGTATTTT. The encoded protein is CASSHTSGGRDTQYF. The rearrangement uses TRBV6-5 and TRBJ2-3; 12 nucleotides line up with TRBD2. The CDR3 has 15 residues. V trimming: 6 bases; J trimming: 5 bases; junction bases outside the gene matches: 6. The germline V gene has CDR1 MNHEY and CDR2 SVGAGI.

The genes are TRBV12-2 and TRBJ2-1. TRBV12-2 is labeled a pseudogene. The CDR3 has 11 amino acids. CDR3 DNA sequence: TGTGCAAGTCGCTTCAGTGGGGAGCAGTTCTTC. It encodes CASRFSGEQFF.

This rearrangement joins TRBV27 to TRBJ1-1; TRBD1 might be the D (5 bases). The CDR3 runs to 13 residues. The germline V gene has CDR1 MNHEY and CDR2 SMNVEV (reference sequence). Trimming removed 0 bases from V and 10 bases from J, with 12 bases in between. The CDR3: CASSLSPGSRAFF. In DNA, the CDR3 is TGTGCCAGCAGTTTATCTCCAGGGTCCAGAGCTTTCTTT.

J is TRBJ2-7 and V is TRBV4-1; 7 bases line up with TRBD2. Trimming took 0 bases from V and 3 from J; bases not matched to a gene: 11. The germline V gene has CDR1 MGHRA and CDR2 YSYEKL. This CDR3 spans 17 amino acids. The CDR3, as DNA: TGCGCCAGCAGCCAAGATAGCGCTGGGCGGGAGCGCTACGAGCAGTACTTC. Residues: CASSQDSAGRERYEQYF.

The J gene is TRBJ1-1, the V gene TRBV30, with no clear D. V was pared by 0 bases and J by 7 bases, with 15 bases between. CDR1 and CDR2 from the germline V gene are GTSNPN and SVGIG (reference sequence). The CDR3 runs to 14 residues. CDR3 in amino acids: CAWSVSLYGREAFF. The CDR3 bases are TGTGCCTGGAGTGTGTCCCTTTACGGTCGTGAAGCTTTCTTT.

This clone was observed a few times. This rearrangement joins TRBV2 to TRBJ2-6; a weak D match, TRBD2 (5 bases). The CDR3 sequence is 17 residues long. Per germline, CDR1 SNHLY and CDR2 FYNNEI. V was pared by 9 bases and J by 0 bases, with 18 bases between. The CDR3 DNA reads TGTGCCAGAAGAAAGGGAGTAATCTCCTCTGGGGCCAACGTCCTGACTTTC. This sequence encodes CARRKGVISSGANVLTF.

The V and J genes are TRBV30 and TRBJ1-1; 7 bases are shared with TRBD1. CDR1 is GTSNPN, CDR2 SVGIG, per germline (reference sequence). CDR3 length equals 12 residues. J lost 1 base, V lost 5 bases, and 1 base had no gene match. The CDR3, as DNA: TGTGCCTGGGGACAGGCGAACACTGAAGCTTTCTTT. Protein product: CAWGQANTEAFF.

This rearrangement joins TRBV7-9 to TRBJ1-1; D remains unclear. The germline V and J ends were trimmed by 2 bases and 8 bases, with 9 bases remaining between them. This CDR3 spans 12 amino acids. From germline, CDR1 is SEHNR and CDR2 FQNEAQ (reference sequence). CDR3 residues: CASSLSGREAFF. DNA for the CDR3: TGTGCCAGCAGCTTATCGGGCAGAGAAGCTTTCTTT.

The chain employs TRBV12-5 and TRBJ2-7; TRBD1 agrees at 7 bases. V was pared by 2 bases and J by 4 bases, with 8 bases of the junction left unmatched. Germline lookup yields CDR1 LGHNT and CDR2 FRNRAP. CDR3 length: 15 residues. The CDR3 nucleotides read TGTGCTAGTGGTTTGTACTTGGGACAGCCTTACGAGCAGTACTTC. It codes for CASGLYLGQPYEQYF.

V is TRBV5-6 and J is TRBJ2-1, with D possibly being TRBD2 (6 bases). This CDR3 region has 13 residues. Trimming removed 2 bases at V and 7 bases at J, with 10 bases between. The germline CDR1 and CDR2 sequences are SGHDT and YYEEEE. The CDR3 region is CASSFGGSNEQFF. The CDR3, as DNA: TGTGCCAGCAGCTTCGGGGGTTCGAATGAGCAGTTCTTC.

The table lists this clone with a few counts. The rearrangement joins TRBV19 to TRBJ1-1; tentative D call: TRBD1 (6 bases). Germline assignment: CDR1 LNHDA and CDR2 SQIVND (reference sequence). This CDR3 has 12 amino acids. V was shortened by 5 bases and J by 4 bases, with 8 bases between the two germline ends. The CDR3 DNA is TGTGCCAGTAGTTCAGGGGTCACTGAAGCTTTCTTT. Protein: CASSSGVTEAFF.

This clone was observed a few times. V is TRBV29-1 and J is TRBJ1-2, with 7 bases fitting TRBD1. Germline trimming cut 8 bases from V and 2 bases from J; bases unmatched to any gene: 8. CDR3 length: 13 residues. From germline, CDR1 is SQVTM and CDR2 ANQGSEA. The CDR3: CSIEDRENYGYTF. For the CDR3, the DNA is TGCAGCATAGAAGACAGGGAGAACTATGGCTACACCTTC.

CDR3 coding DNA: TGCAGCGCAACAGGGGTTGGGGACGCTGAAGCTTTCTTT. It codes for CSATGVGDAEAFF. The chain is built from TRBV29-1 and TRBJ1-1; 7 nucleotides line up with TRBD1. The germline CDR1 and CDR2 sequences are SQVTM and ANQGSEA. CDR3 length equals 13 residues. The junction had 11 bases not matched to a gene; V was cut back by 7 bases and J by 6 bases.

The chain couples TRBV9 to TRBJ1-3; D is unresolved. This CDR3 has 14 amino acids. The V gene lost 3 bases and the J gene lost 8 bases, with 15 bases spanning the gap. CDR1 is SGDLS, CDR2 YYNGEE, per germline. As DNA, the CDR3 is TGTGCCAGCAGCGCCGGACGCGGCGGGCACACCATATATTTT. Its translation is CASSAGRGGHTIYF. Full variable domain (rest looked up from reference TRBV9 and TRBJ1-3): DSGVTQTPKHLITATGQRVTLRCSPRSGDLSVYWYQQSLDQGLQFLIQYYNGEERAKGNILERFSAQQFPDLHSELNLSSLELGDSALYFCASSAGRGGHTIYFGEGSWLTVV.